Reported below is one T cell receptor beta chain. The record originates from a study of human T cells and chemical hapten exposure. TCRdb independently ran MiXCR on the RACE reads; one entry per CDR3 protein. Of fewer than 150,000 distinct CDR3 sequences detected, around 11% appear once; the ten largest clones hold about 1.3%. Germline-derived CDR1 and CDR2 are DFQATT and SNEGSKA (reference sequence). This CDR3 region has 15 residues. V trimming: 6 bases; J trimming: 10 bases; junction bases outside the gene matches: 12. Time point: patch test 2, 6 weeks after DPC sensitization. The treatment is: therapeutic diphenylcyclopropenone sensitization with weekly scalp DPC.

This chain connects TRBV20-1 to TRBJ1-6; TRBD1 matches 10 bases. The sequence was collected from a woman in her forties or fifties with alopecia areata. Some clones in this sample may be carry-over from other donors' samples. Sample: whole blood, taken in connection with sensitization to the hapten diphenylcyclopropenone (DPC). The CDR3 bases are TGCAGTGCAGAGGAAGGGGACAGGGGACGGTCACCCCTCCACTTT. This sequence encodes CSAEEGDRGRSPLHF.